The clone carrying this TCR beta chain showed up many times. Its antigen is undetermined. Ahead of thyroid surgery, no patient had received treatment of any kind. This entry belongs to a study of metastatic and nonmetastatic thyroid tumors. For the study at large: For malignant and benign thyroid patients, tumor or nodule tissue and blood were the sources whose repertoires were compared.

CDR3 length equals 14 residues. The V and J ends lost 6 bases and 2 bases respectively, with 12 bases between them. The germline V gene encodes CDR1 SGHDT and CDR2 YYEEEE. In the original analysis: The authors used CDR3 differences across clinicopathological groups to build a distant-metastasis classifier for papillary thyroid cancer. TCRdb reanalyzed the PCR reads via MiXCR. The V and J calls were determined by TCRdb, not by the authors. This table holds about 40,000 clones, approximately 16% found once. General study points: Relative to benign nodules, malignant thyroid tumors were reportedly characterized by significantly elevated TCR beta diversity in blood and tumor.

The specimen sequenced was blood. The sequence was obtained from a female donor with papillary thyroid cancer or a benign thyroid nodule (not recorded which). Some clones in this sample may be carry-over from other donors' samples. The rearrangement uses TRBV5-6 and TRBJ1-3; D unclear. The CDR3 nucleotides are TGTGCCAGCAAGTCGGGAGATACTGGAAACACCATATATTTT. Its protein is CASKSGDTGNTIYF.